Below, 2 T cell receptor beta chains from the same sample are listed, as sequenced in a study of T cells in narcolepsy. Assay: immunoSEQ multiplex PCR; the TCRdb copy retains only in-frame clones and omits some. The sample lists tens of thousands of clones, roughly nine tenths seen once, with roughly 1.2% in the top ten. Sequenced sample: CD45RA- memory CD4+ T cells from PBMCs. The receptors come from a human donor with narcolepsy.

This clone was detected a few times. This chain connects TRBV6-9 to TRBJ2-4; D is undetermined. This CDR3 comprises 13 residues. CDR1 is MNHGY and CDR2 is SVAAGI in the germline V gene. Trimming cost V 3 bases and J 8 bases, with 11 bases left between them. This CDR3 reads CASSYSRGDIQYF. As DNA, the CDR3 is TGTGCCAGCAGTTACTCGCGTGGGGACATTCAGTACTTC.

The rearrangement links TRBV6-1 to TRBJ1-6; D remains ambiguous. CDR1 and CDR2 (germline): MNHNS, SASEGT. Trimming removed 1 base from V and 7 bases from J, with 11 bases in between. The CDR3 spans 15 residues. CDR3: CASSEVSQLNSPLHF. The CDR3 nucleotides are TGTGCCAGCAGTGAAGTTAGTCAGCTAAATTCACCCCTCCACTTT.